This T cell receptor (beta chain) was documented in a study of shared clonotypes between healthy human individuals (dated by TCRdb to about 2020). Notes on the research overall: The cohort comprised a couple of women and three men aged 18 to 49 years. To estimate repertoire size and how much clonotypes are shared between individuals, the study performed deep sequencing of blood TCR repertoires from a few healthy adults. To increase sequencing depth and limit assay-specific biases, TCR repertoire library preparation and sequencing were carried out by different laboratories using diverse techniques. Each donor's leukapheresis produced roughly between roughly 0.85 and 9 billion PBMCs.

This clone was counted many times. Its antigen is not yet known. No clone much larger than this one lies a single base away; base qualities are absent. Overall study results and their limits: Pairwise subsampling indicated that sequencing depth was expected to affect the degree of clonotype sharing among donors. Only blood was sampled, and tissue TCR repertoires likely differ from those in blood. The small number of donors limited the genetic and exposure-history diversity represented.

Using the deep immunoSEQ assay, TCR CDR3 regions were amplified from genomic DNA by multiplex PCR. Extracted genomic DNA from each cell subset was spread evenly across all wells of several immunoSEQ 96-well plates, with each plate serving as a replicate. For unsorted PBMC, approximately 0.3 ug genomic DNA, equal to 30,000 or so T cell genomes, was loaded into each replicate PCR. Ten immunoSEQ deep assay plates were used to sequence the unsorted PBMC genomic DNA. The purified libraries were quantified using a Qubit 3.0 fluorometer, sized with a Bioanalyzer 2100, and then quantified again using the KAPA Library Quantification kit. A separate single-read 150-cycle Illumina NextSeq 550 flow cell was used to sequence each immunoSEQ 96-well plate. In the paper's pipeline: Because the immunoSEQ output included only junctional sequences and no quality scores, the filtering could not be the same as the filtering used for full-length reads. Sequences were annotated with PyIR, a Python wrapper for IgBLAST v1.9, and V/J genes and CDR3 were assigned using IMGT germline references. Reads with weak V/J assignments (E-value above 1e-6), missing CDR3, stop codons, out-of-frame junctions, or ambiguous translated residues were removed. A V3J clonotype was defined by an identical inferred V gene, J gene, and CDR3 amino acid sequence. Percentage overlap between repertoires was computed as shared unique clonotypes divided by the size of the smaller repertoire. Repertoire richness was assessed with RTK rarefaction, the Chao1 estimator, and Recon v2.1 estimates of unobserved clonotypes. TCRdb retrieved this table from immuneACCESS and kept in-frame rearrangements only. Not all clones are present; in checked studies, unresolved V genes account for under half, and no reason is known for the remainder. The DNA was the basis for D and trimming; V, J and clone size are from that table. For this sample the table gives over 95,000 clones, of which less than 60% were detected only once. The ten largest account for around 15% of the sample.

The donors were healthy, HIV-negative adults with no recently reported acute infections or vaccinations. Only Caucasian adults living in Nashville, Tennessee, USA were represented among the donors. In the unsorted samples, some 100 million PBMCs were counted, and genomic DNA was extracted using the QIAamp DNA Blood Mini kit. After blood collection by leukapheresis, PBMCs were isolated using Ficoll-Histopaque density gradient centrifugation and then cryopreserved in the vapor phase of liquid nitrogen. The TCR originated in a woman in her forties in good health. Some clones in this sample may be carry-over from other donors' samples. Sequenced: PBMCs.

This receptor has the CDR3 CASSRGQNTEAFF. The DNA reads as follows: TGTGCCAGCAGCCGCGGACAGAACACTGAAGCTTTCTTT. The V and J genes are TRBV7-2 and TRBJ1-1; TRBD1 might be the D gene, on 5 matching bases. Reading from cysteine to phenylalanine, the CDR3 counts 13 amino acids. Left in the record is the CDR3 DNA by itself, 39 bases read in frame from the first base. The germline V gene gives CDR1 as SGHTA and CDR2 as FQGNSA. The V and J ends are trimmed by 5 bases and 1 base, leaving 8 bases between them.